This note documents a single T cell receptor (beta chain) sequence. The sample is drawn from a study of cytomegalovirus exposure and HLA in healthy donors. Primers for the PCR totalled 60 Vbeta and 13 Jbeta. Assay used: immunoSEQ multiplex PCR; TCRdb lists only in-frame clones, some missing. This table holds under 300,000 clones, 65% to 85% found once. Sequencing was done on a sample of PBMCs. This clonotype was obtained from a female donor in good health and CMV-seronegative.

CDR3 amino acids: CASSDRQGSQPQHF. In DNA, the CDR3 is TGTGCCAGCAGTGACCGACAGGGAAGTCAGCCCCAGCATTTT. V and J are TRBV6-4 and TRBJ1-5, with TRBD1 identical over 7 bases. This CDR3 has 14 amino acids. Germline V gene sequence: CDR1 MRHNA, CDR2 SNTAGT. The V segment lost 2 bases and the J segment 6 bases; nucleotides outside the gene matches: 4.